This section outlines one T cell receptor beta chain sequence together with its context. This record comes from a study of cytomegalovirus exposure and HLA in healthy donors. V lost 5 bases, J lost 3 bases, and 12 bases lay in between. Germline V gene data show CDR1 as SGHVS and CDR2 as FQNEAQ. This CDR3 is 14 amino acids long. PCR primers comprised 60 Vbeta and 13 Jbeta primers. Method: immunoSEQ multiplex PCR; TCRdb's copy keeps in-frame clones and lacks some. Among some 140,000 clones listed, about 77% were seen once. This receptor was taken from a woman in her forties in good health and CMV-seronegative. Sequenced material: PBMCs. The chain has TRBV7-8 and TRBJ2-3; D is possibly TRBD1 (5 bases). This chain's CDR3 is CASSLVGVTDTQYF. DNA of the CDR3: TGTGCCAGCAGCCTAGTAGGGGTGACAGATACGCAGTATTTT.